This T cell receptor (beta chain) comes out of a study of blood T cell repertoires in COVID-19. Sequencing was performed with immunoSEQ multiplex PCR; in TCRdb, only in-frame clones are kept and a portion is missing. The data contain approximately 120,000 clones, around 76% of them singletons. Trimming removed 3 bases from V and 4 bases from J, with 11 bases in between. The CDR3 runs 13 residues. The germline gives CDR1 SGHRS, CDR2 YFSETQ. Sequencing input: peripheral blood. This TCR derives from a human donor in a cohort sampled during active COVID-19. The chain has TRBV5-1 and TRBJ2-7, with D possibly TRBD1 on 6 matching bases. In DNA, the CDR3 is TGCGCCAGCAGCTACCAACAGGGTTACGAGCAGTACTTC. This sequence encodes CASSYQQGYEQYF. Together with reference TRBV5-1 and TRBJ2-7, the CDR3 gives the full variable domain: KAGVTQTPRYLIKTRGQQVTLSCSPISGHRSVSWYQQTPGQGLQFLFEYFSETQRNKGNFPGRFSGRQFSNSRSEMNVSTLELGDSALYLCASSYQQGYEQYFGPGTRLTVT.